The 8 T cell receptor beta chains listed next were all sequenced from one sample in a study of Graves' ophthalmopathy and Graves' hyperthyroidism. RNA transcripts provided the template for amplifying TCR beta CDR3 regions. An opening RT-PCR round employed HTBI primers and preceded a second-round multiplex PCR. TCRdb recomputed calls from the multiplex PCR reads with MiXCR, one row per CDR3 protein. The table includes 450,000 to 600,000 distinct CDR3 sequences, under 45% detected once. Sequencing was carried out using peripheral blood or thyroid tissue (not recorded which). The receptors here all came from an adult man with Graves' hyperthyroidism.

Only a few counts were recorded for this clonotype. The chain employs TRBV19 and TRBJ2-2; 8 nucleotides align to TRBD1. Germline values: CDR1 LNHDA, CDR2 SQIVND (reference sequence). The CDR3 contains 15 residues. With V trimmed by 6 bases and J by 4 bases, 7 bases remained unmatched. Here the CDR3 DNA reads TGTGCCAGTAGCGGACAGGGTAGATCCACCGGGGAGCTGTTTTTT. This gives the protein CASSGQGRSTGELFF.

CDR3 bases: TGTGCCAGCAGCCCCCGAAATCGTGCTGGACTAGCGGGAGGGCAAGAGACCCAGTACTTC. As protein: CASSPRNRAGLAGGQETQYF. The rearrangement links TRBV7-2 to TRBJ2-5, with 15 bases lining up with TRBD2. Unmatched junction bases numbered 15, after V lost 5 bases and J lost 2 bases. The CDR3 loop spans 20 amino acids. CDR1 and CDR2 from the germline V gene are SGHTA and FQGNSA.

V is TRBV7-2 and J is TRBJ1-1, with D hard to call. Germline V lookup: CDR1 SGHTA, CDR2 FQGNSA. The CDR3 spans 14 residues. With 6 bases removed from V and 5 bases from J, the gap between germline ends came to 16 bases. The CDR3 loop is CASRGWGGGTEAFF. The CDR3 nucleotides are TGTGCCAGCAGAGGATGGGGTGGTGGGACTGAAGCTTTCTTT.

This clonotype has a count of ten or more. The chain uses TRBV25-1 and TRBJ1-1, with D unresolved. Per the germline V gene, CDR1 is MGHDK and CDR2 is SYGVNS. The CDR3 sequence is 13 residues long. The germline V and J ends were trimmed by 3 bases and 5 bases, with 10 bases remaining between them. CDR3 protein: CASSEGSWTEAFF. The CDR3 bases are TGTGCCAGCAGTGAGGGGTCTTGGACTGAAGCTTTCTTT.

In this sample, this clonotype turned up many times. The chain combines TRBV2 with TRBJ1-1; a possible D gene is TRBD1 (5 bases). The germline V gene has CDR1 SNHLY and CDR2 FYNNEI. The length of the CDR3 is 17 residues. V lost 6 bases and J 0 bases, leaving 20 bases between the germline ends. The CDR3 DNA is TGTGCCAGCAGCGATGGGGGGGGGAGGGAGATGAACACTGAAGCTTTCTTT. Its translation is CASSDGGGREMNTEAFF.

A note on this clonotype: The junction and the germline gene differ at one end; a read error may be behind it. The rearrangement joins TRBV7-2 to TRBJ2-7; no reliable D call. Germline CDR1 SGHTA, CDR2 FQGNSA. The CDR3 has 13 residues. CDR3 nucleotide sequence: TGTGCCAGCAGCTTAGGGGTTTCTTACGAGCAGCACTTC. Protein sequence: CASSLGVSYEQHF.

V usage is TRBV10-3 and J usage is TRBJ2-2; the D is unclear. Germline CDR1 and CDR2: ENHRY and SYGVKD. The CDR3 is made up of 11 amino acids. V lost 5 bases and J 8 bases, leaving 6 bases between the germline ends. CDR3 in amino acids: CAISQTGELFF. The CDR3 DNA reads TGTGCCATCAGTCAGACAGGGGAGCTGTTTTTT.

This clonotype appeared a single time. The J gene is TRBJ2-3, the V gene TRBV20-1; possible D gene TRBD1, 6 bases. The V and J ends lost 5 bases and 4 bases respectively, with 13 bases between them. In germline, CDR1 is DFQATT, CDR2 SNEGSKA (reference sequence). The CDR3 has 13 amino acids. The CDR3: CSAPTGRADTQYF. Here the CDR3 DNA reads TGCAGTGCTCCCACAGGGCGGGCAGATACGCAGTATTTT.